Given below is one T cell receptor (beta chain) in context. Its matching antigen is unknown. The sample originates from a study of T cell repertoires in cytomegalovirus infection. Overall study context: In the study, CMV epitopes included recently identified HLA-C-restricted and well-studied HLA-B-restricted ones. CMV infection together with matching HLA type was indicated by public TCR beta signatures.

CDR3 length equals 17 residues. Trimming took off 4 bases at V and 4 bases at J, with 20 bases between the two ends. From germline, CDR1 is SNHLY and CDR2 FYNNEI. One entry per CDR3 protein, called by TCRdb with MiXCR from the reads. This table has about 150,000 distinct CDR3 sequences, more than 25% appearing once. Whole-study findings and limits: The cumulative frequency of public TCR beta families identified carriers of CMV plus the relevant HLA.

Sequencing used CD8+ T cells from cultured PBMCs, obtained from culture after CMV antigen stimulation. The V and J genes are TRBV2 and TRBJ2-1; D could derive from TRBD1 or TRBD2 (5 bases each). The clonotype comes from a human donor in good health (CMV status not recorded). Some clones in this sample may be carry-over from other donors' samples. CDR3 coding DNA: TGTGCCAGCAGTGTCGGGGCCTTTAAGAATTTATACAATGAGCAGTTCTTC. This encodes CASSVGAFKNLYNEQFF. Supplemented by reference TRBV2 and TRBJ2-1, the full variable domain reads EPEVTQTPSHQVTQMGQEVILRCVPISNHLYFYWYRQILGQKVEFLVSFYNNEISEKSEIFDDQFSVERPDGSNFTLKIRSTKLEDSAMYFCASSVGAFKNLYNEQFFGPGTRLTVL.